The clone carrying this TCR beta chain was counted a single time. This sample stems from a study of shared clonotypes between healthy human individuals. Profiling relied on immunoSEQ multiplex PCR, and the TCRdb table lists in-frame clones only, not all of them. The table records roughly 2,300,000 clones, 92% of them present only once. Sequencing was carried out using naive CD4+ T cells from PBMCs. Subset described: CD45RA+ positively selected. The source of this sequence is a man aged 18 to 29 in good health. Some clones in this sample may be carry-over from other donors' samples.

This CDR3 is CAWSVGLGHEKLFF. In DNA, the CDR3 is TGTGCCTGGAGTGTAGGTCTAGGGCATGAAAAACTGTTTTTT. The chain employs TRBV30 and TRBJ1-4; D unresolved. Germline V gene sequence: CDR1 GTSNPN, CDR2 SVGIG (reference sequence). The CDR3 sequence is 14 residues long. Trimming cost V 0 bases and J 6 bases, with 11 bases left between them. Drawing the rest from reference TRBV30 and TRBJ1-4, the complete variable domain is SQTIHQWPATLVQPVGSPLSLECTVEGTSNPNLYWYRQAAGRGLQLLFYSVGIGQISSEVPQNLSASRPQDRQFILSSKKLLLSDSGFYLCAWSVGLGHEKLFFGSGTQLSVL.